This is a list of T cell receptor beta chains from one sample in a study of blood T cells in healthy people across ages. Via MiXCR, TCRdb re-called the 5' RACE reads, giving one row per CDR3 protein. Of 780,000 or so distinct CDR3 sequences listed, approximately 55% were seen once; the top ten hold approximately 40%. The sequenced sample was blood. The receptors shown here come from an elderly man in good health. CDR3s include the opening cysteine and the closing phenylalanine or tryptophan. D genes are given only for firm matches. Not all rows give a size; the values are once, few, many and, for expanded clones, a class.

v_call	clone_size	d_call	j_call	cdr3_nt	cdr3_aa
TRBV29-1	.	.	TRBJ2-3	TGCAGCGTCCGCGGGCGGTCAGACCACACAGATACGCAGTATTTT	CSVRGRSDHTDTQYF
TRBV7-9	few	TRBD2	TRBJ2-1	TGTGCCAGCAGCGAGAGCGGGAGGTCCTACAATGAGCAGTTCTTC	CASSESGRSYNEQFF
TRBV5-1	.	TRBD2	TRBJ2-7	TGCGCCAGCAGCTTGGTTAGCGGGAGTGTCGAGCAGTACTTC	CASSLVSGSVEQYF
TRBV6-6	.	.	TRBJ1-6	TGTGCCAGCAGTTACTCAGGGATTTATGATTCACCCCCCCACTTT	CASSYSGIYDSPPHF
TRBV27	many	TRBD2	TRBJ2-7	TGTGCCAGCAGTTCGGTGCGGGAGAGGGGCTACGAGCAGTACTTC	CASSSVRERGYEQYF
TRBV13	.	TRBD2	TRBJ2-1	TGTGCCAGCAGCCCCGGGGGGGCATCAAATTACGAGCAGTTCTTC	CASSPGGASNYEQFF
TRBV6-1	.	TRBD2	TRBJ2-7	TGTGCCAGCACTCCCAGCGGGAGCTCCTACGAGCAGTACTTC	CASTPSGSSYEQYF
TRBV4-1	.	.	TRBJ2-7	TGCGCCAGCAGCCAAGACTATCGGGAATCCTACGAGCAGTACTTC	CASSQDYRESYEQYF
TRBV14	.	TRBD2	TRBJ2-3	TGTGCCAGCAGACATAGCGGGAGAAGGGCAGATACGCAGTATTTT	CASRHSGRRADTQYF
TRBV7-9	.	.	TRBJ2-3	TGTGCCAGCAGCTTAGGTGTCATCCAGGGAGACAGAGACGCGTATTTT	CASSLGVIQGDRDAYF
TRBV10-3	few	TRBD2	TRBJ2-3	TGTGCCATCAGTGCCGCCCTCCTAGCGGGAGATCGATTGGTGGGAGATACGCAGTATTTT	CAISAALLAGDRLVGDTQYF
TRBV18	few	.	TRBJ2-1	TGTGCCAGCCAAGCGGGCTCCTACAATGAGCAGTTCTTC	CASQAGSYNEQFF
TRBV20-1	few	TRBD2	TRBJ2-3	TGCAGTGCTTACCCTAAGACTAGCGGTCTCACAGATACGCAGTATTTT	CSAYPKTSGLTDTQYF
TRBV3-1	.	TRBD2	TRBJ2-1	TGTGCCAGCAGCCAGACGGGACTAGGGTCTTCCTACAATGAGCAGTTCTTC	CASSQTGLGSSYNEQFF
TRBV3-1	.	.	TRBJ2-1	TGTGCCAGCAGCCAAGATCGCGGCAGCAATGAGCAGTTCTTC	CASSQDRGSNEQFF
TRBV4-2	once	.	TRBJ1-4	TGTGCCAGCAGCTCCAAGATTAGCCAGGATAATGAAAAACTGTTTTTT	CASSSKISQDNEKLFF
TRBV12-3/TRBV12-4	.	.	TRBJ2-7	TGTGCCAGCAGTCCGGCCGGGACCAAGTCCCACGAGCAGTACTTC	CASSPAGTKSHEQYF
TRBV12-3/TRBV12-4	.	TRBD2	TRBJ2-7	TGTGCCAGCAGTCGCAGAGCGGGAGCCGACGAGCAGTACTTC	CASSRRAGADEQYF
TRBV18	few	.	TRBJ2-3	TGTGCCAGCTCACCACCTGGGGACGCCAGACACAGATACGCGTATTTT	CASSPPGDARHRYAYF
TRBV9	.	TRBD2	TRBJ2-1	TGTGCCAGCAGCGTAGGGGCTAGCGGGAGCCCCCCGTTCTTC	CASSVGASGSPPFF
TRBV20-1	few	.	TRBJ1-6	TGCAGTGCTAGAGAGACGGGGAGCTCACCCCTCCACTTT	CSARETGSSPLHF
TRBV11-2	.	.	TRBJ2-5	TGTGCCAGCAGCTTAGTGGGGGGATCGAGACAGAAAGAGACCCAGTACTTC	CASSLVGGSRQKETQYF
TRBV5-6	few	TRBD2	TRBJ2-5	TGTGCCAGCAGCCTTCTGACTAGCGGGCTACAAGAGACCCAGTACTTC	CASSLLTSGLQETQYF
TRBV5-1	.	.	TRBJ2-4	TGCGCCAGCAGCCAGGGTGGTGACAAAAACATTCAGTACTTC	CASSQGGDKNIQYF
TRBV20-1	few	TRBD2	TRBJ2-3	TGCAGTGCTAGAACGGGACTAGCGAGAGATACGCAGTATTTT	CSARTGLARDTQYF
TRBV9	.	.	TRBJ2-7	TGTGCCGGCAGCGTAGATTTGGGAGGGGCAGGGGGCTCCTACGAGCAGTACTTC	CAGSVDLGGAGGSYEQYF
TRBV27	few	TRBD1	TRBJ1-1	TGTGCCAGCAGCGACAGGGGCGCCATGAACACTGAAGCTTTCTTT	CASSDRGAMNTEAFF
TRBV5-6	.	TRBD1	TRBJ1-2	TGTGCCAGCAGCTTAGTTCAGGGGACAGTCTATGGCTACACCTTC	CASSLVQGTVYGYTF
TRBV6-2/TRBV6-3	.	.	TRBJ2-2	TGTGCCAGCAGTTATTCTATTACCGGGGAGCTGTTTTTT	CASSYSITGELFF
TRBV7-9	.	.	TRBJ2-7	TGTGCCAGCAGCCTCGGGACAACCTCCGACGAGCAGTACTTC	CASSLGTTSDEQYF
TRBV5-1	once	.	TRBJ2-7	TGCGCCAGCAGCGTGAGGTATCAGGGCTACGAGCAGTACTTC	CASSVRYQGYEQYF
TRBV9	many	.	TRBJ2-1	TGTGCCAGCAGCGTATCGGGACCTACCATCAATGAGCAGTTCTTC	CASSVSGPTINEQFF